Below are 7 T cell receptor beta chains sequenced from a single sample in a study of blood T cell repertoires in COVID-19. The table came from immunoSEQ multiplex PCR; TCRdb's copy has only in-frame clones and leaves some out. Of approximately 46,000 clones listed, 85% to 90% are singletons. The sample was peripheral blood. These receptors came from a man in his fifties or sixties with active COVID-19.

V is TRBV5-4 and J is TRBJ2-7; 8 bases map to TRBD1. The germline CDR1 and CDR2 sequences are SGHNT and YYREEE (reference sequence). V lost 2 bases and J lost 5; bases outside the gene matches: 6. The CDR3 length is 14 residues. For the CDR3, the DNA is TGTGCCAGCAGCTTACAGGGGGTAGGTGACGAGCAGTACTTC. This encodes CASSLQGVGDEQYF.

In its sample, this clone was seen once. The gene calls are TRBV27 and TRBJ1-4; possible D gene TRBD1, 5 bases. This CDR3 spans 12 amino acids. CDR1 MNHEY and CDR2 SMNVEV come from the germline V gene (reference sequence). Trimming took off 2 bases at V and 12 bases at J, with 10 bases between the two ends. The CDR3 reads CASSLRLGELFF. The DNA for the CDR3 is TGTGCCAGCAGTTTACGTCTAGGGGAACTGTTTTTT.

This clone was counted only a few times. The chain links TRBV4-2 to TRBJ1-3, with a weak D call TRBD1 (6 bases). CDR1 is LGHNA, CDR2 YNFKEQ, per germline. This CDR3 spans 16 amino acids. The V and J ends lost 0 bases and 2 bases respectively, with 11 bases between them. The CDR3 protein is CASSQEQGFAGNTIYF. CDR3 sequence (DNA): TGTGCCAGCAGCCAAGAACAGGGATTTGCTGGAAACACCATATATTTT.

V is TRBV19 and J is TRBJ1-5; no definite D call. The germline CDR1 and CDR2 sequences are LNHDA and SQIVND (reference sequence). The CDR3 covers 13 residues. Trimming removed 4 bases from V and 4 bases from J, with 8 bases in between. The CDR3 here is CASSSQENQPQHF. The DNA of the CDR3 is TGTGCCAGTAGTAGTCAGGAAAATCAGCCCCAGCATTTT.

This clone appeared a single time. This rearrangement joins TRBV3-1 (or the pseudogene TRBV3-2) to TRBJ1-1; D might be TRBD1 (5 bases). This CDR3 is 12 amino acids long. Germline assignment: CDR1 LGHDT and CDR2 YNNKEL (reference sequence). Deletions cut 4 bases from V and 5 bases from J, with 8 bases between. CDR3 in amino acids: CASSRRGTEAFF. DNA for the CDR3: TGTGCCAGCAGCCGTCGGGGGACTGAAGCTTTCTTT.

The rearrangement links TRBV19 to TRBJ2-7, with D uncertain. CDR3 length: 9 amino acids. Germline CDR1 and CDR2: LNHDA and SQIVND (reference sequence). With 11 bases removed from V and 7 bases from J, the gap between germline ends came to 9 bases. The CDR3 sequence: CAHLREQYF. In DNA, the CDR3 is TGTGCCCACTTGAGGGAGCAGTACTTC.

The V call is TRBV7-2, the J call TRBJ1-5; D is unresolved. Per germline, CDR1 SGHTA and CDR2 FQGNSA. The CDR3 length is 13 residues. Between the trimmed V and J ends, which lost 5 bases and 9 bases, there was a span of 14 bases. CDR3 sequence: CASSLGGLRPQHF. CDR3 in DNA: TGTGCCAGCAGCCTGGGAGGCCTACGGCCCCAGCATTTT. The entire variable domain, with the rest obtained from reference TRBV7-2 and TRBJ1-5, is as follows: GAGVSQSPSNKVTEKGKDVELRCDPISGHTALYWYRQSLGQGLEFLIYFQGNSAPDKSGLPSDRFSAERTGGSVSTLTIQRTQQEDSAVYLCASSLGGLRPQHFGDGTRLSIL.